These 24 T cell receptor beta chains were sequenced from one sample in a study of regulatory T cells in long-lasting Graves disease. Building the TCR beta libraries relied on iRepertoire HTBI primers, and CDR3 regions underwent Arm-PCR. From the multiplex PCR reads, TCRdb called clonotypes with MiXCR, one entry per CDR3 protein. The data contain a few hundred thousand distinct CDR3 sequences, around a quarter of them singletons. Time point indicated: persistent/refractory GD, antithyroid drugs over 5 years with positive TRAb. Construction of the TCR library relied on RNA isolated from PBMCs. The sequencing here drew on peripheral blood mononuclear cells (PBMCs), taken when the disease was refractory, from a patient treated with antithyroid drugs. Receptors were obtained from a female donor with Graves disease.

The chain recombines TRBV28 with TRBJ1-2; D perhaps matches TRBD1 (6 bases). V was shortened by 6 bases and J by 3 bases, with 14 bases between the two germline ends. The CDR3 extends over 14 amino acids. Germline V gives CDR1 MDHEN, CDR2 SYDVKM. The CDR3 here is CASRQGGGDYGYTF. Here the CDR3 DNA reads TGTGCCAGCAGACAGGGCGGAGGAGACTATGGCTACACCTTC.

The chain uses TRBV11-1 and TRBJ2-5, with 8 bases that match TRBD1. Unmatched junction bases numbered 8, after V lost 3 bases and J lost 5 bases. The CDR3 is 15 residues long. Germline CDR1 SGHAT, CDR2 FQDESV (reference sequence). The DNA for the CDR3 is TGTGCCAGCAGCTTCCCTCCAGGGGGCAGGGAGACCCAGTACTTC. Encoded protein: CASSFPPGGRETQYF.

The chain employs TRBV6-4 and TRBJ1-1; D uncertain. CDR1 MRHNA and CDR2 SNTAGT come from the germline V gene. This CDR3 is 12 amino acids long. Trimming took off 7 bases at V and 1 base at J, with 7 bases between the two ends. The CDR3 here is CASNVGNTEAFF. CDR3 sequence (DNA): TGTGCCAGCAACGTTGGGAACACTGAAGCTTTCTTT.

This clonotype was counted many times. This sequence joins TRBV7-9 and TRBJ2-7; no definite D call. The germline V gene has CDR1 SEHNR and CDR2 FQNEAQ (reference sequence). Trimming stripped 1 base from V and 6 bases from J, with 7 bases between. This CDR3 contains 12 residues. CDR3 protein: CASSLVGSEQYF. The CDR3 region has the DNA TGTGCCAGCAGCTTAGTGGGGTCCGAGCAGTACTTC.

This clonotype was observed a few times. The CDR3 DNA reads TGTGCCAGCAGCCAAGGACAGAACCTCCTGGAGCAGTACTTC. This translates into CASSQGQNLLEQYF. This chain uses TRBV3-1 with TRBJ2-7, with a possible D match to TRBD1 (5 bases). There are 14 residues in the CDR3. Germline V gene sequence: CDR1 LGHDT, CDR2 YNNKEL (reference sequence). V was shortened by 1 base and J by 7 bases, with 14 bases between the two germline ends.

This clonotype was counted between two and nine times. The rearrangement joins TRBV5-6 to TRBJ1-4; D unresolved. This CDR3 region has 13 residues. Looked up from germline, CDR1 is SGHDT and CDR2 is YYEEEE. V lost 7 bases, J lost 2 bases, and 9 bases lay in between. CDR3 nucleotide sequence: TGTGCCAGCGGTGTTTTCACTAATGAAAAACTGTTTTTT. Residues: CASGVFTNEKLFF.

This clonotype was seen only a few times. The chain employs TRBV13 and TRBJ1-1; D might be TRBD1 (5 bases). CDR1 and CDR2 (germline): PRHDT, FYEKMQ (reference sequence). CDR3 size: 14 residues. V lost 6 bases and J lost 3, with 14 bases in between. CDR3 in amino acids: CASRLFWGDTEAFF. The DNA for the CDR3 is TGTGCCAGCAGGTTGTTTTGGGGCGACACTGAAGCTTTCTTT.

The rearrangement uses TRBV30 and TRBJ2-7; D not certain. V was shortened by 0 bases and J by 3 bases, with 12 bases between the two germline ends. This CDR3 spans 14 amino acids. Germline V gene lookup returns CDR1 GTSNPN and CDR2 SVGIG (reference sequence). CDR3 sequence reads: CAWSVSDPSYEQYF. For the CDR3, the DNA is TGTGCCTGGAGTGTATCCGACCCAAGCTACGAGCAGTACTTC. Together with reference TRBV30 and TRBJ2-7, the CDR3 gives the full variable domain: SQTIHQWPATLVQPVGSPLSLECTVEGTSNPNLYWYRQAAGRGLQLLFYSVGIGQISSEVPQNLSASRPQDRQFILSSKKLLLSDSGFYLCAWSVSDPSYEQYFGPGTRLTVT.

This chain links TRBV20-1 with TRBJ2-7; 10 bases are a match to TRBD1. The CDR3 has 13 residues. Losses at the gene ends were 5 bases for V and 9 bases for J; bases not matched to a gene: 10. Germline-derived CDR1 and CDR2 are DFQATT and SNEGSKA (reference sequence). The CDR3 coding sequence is TGCAGTGCTGAGGGACAGGGGATATCAGGGCAGTACTTC. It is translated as CSAEGQGISGQYF.

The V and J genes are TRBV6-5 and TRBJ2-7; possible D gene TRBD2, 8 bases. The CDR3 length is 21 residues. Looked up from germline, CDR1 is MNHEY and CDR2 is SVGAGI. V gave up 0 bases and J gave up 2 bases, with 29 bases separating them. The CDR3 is CASSYSLRAGGRAGEAYEQYF. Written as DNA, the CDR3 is TGTGCCAGCAGTTACTCCCTCCGGGCAGGGGGTAGAGCGGGAGAAGCCTACGAGCAGTACTTC.

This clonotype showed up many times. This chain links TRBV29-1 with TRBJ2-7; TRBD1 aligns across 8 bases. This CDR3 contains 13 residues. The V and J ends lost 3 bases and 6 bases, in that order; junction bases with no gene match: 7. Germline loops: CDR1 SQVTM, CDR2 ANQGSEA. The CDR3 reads CSVDRGGQGEQYF. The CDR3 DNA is TGCAGCGTTGATCGGGGCGGACAGGGCGAGCAGTACTTC.

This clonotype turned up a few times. The CDR3 reads CSARSDVLGQNIQYF. The CDR3 nucleotides read TGCAGTGCTAGATCTGACGTACTGGGGCAAAACATTCAGTACTTC. The rearrangement joins TRBV20-1 to TRBJ2-4; a possible D gene is TRBD1 (5 bases). Deletions cut 2 bases from V and 5 bases from J, with 16 bases between. CDR3 length: 15 amino acids. Per the germline V gene, CDR1 is DFQATT and CDR2 is SNEGSKA (reference sequence).

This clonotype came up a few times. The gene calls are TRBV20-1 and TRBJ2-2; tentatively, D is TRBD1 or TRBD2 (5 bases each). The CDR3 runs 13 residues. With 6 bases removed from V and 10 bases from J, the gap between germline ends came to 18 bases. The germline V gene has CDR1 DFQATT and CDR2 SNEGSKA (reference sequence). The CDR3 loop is CSAPRQGRQELFF. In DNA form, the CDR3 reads TGCAGTGCCCCCCGGCAGGGACGACAGGAGCTGTTTTTT.

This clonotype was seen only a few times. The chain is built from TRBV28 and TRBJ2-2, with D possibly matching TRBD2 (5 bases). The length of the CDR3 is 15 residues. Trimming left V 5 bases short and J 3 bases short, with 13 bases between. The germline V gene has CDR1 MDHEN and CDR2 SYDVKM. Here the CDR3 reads CASSPTRLYTGELFF. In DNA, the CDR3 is TGTGCCAGCAGTCCTACGAGACTATACACCGGGGAGCTGTTTTTT.

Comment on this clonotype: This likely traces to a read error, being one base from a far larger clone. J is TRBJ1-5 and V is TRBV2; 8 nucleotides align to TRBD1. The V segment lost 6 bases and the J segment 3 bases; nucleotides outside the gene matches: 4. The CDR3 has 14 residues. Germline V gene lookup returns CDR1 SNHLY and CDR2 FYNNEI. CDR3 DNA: TGTGCCAGCAGCAGGGGGCGAAACAATCAGCCCCAGCATTTT. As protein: CASSRGRNNQPQHF.

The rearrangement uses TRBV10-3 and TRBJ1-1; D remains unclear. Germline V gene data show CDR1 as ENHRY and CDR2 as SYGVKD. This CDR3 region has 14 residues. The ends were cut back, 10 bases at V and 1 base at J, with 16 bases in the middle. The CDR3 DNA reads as TGTGCCACCACATCCCGGCCGGAGAACACTGAAGCTTTCTTT. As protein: CATTSRPENTEAFF.

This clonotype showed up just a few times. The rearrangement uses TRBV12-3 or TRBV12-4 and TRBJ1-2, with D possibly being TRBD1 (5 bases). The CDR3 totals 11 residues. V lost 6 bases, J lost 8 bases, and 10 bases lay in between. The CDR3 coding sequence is TGTGCCAGCAGCTACGGGGCGGGCTACACCTTC. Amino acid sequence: CASSYGAGYTF.

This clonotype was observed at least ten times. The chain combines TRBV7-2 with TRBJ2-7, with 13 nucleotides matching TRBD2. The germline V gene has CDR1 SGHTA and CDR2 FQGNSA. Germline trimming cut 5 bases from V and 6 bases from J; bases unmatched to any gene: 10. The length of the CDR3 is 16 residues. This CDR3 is CASSDGWTSGSSEQYF. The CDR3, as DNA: TGTGCCAGCAGCGATGGATGGACTAGCGGGAGTAGCGAGCAGTACTTC.

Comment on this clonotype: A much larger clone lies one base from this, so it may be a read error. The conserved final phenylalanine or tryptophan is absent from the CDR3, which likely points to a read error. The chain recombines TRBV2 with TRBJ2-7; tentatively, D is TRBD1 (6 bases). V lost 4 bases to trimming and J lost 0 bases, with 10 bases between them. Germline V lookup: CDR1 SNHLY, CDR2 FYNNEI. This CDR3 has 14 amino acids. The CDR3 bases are TGTGCCAGCAGTGGTGGCAGGGGCTCCTACGAGCAGTACCTC. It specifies CASSGGRGSYEQYL.

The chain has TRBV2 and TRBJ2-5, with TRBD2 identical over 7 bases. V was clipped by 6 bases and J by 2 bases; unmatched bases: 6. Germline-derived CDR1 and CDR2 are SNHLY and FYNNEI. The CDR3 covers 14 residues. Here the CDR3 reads CASRGRRGQETQYF. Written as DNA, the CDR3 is TGTGCCAGCAGGGGGCGGCGGGGGCAAGAGACCCAGTACTTC. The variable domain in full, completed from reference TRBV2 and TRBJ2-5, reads EPEVTQTPSHQVTQMGQEVILRCVPISNHLYFYWYRQILGQKVEFLVSFYNNEISEKSEIFDDQFSVERPDGSNFTLKIRSTKLEDSAMYFCASRGRRGQETQYFGPGTRLLVL.

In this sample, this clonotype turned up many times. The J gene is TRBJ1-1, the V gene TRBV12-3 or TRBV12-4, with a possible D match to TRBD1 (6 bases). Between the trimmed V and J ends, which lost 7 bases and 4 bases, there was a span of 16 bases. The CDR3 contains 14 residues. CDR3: CASNSKVRGTEAFF. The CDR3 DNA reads TGTGCCAGCAATTCCAAAGTCAGGGGCACTGAAGCTTTCTTT.

DNA of the CDR3: TGTGCCAGCAGCTCCCGGCGGTTTCTAGCGGGAGGGACTAGCTCCTACGAGCAGTACTTC. This sequence encodes CASSSRRFLAGGTSSYEQYF. The rearrangement joins TRBV13 to TRBJ2-7, with 12 bases lining up with TRBD2. Losses at the gene ends were 4 bases for V and 0 bases for J; bases not matched to a gene: 16. The CDR3 length is 20 residues. Germline values: CDR1 PRHDT, CDR2 FYEKMQ (reference sequence).

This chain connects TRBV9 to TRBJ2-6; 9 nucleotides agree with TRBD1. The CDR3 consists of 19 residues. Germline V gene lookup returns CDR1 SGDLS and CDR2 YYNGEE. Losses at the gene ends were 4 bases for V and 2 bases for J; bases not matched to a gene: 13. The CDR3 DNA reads TGTGCCAGCAGCAAGTCGTTCGGGACAGGGTCGGCTGGGGCCAACGTCCTGACTTTC. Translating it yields CASSKSFGTGSAGANVLTF.

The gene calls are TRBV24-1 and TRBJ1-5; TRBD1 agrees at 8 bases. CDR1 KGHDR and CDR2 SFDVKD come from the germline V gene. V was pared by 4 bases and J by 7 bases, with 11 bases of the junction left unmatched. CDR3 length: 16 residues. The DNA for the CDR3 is TGTGCCACCAGTGAAACAGGGGGTCGGGTGGGGCAGCCCCAGCATTTT. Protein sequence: CATSETGGRVGQPQHF.